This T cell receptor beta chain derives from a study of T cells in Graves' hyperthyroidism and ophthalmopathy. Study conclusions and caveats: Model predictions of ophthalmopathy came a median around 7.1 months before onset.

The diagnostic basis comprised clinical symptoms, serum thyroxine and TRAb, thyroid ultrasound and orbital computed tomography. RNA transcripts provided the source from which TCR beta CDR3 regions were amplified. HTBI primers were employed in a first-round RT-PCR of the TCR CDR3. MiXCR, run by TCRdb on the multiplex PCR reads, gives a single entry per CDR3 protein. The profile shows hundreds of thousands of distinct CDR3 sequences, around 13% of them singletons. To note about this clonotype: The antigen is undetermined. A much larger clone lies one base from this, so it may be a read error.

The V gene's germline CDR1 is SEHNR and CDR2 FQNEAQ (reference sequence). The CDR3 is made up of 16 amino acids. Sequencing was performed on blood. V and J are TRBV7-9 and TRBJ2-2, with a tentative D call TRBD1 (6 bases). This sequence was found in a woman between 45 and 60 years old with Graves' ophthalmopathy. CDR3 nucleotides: TGTGCCGGCAGCGACCCTGGACAGACTCGTCCCGGGGAGCTGTTTTTT. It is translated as CAGSDPGQTRPGELFF.